This T cell receptor beta chain derives from a study of blood T cell repertoires in COVID-19. Profiled with immunoSEQ multiplex PCR; TCRdb holds only in-frame clones, not every one. The top ten hold about 3.8% of the sample, which has over 85,000 clones, more than 65% seen once. This clone was detected only a few times. Germline assignment: CDR1 SGHAT and CDR2 FQNNGV. The trim removed 8 bases at V and 7 bases at J, leaving 7 bases unmatched. This CDR3 is 13 amino acids long. The receptor's source is a woman of 80 years or more with acute or convalescent COVID-19. This rearrangement joins TRBV11-2 to TRBJ1-2; 10 bases fit TRBD1. Sequencing was done on a sample of peripheral blood. Written as DNA, the CDR3 is TGTGCCAGCCTGGGACAGGGGTTACGTGGCTACACCTTC. Translating gives CASLGQGLRGYTF. The full variable domain, in which reference TRBV11-2 and TRBJ1-2 provide the parts outside the CDR3, is EAGVAQSPRYKIIEKRQSVAFWCNPISGHATLYWYQQILGQGPKLLIQFQNNGVVDDSQLPKDRFSAERLKGVDSTLKIQPAKLEDSAVYLCASLGQGLRGYTFGSGTRLTVV.